This T cell receptor (beta chain) was retrieved from a study of PD-1 blockade in classical Hodgkin lymphoma. There was relapse after autologous stem cell transplantation in every patient, and there was variation in brentuximab vedotin exposure. Details on this clone: The sample carries other DNA sequences with the same CDR3.

The CDR3 extends over 15 amino acids. V was trimmed by 0 bases and J by 0 bases, leaving 7 bases between them. The germline V gene encodes CDR1 SGHRS and CDR2 YFSETQ. Sequencing was performed with immunoSEQ multiplex PCR; in TCRdb, only in-frame clones are kept and a portion is missing. The table records tens of thousands of clones, 70% to 90% of them present only once. This receptor was identified in a human donor with classical Hodgkin lymphoma. The chain joins TRBV5-1 to TRBJ1-3; D remains ambiguous. The sequences come from peripheral blood mononuclear cells (PBMCs), collected before the second cycle of nivolumab. The CDR3 reads CASSLDGSSGNTIYF. CDR3 nucleotides: TGCGCCAGCAGCTTGGACGGTAGCTCTGGAAACACCATATATTTT. Drawing the rest from reference TRBV5-1 and TRBJ1-3, the complete variable domain is KAGVTQTPRYLIKTRGQQVTLSCSPISGHRSVSWYQQTPGQGLQFLFEYFSETQRNKGNFPGRFSGRQFSNSRSEMNVSTLELGDSALYLCASSLDGSSGNTIYFGEGSWLTVV.